One and the same sample provided the 26 T cell receptor beta chains below, sequenced in a study of blood T cell repertoires in COVID-19. Measured with immunoSEQ multiplex PCR; TCRdb has only the in-frame clones, and not every one. The sample consists of 300,000 to 400,000 clones, 85% to 90% of them appearing once. The sequencing input was peripheral blood. The receptors derive from a woman aged 70 to 79 with COVID-19, enrolled during active disease.

This chain joins TRBV24-1 and TRBJ2-1; TRBD1 matches at 8 bases. Germline assignment: CDR1 KGHDR and CDR2 SFDVKD. The CDR3 loop spans 16 amino acids. J was trimmed by 9 bases and V by 0 bases; bases with no gene match: 9. Here the CDR3 reads CATSDLPGQGAGEQFF. The CDR3 DNA is TGTGCCACCAGTGATTTGCCGGGGCAGGGGGCGGGTGAGCAGTTCTTC.

A word on this clone: The junction shows a germline mismatch at one end, possibly a read error. The chain has TRBV2 and TRBJ2-1; TRBD1 agrees at 7 bases. The germline gives CDR1 SNHLY, CDR2 FYNNEI. CDR3 length: 15 amino acids. Written as DNA, the CDR3 is TGTGCCAGCAGAGAAGACAGGGTCTCCTACAATGAGCAGTTCTTC. Protein: CASREDRVSYNEQFF.

This chain connects TRBV3-1 (or the pseudogene TRBV3-2) to TRBJ2-5; 10 bases map to TRBD1. CDR1 and CDR2 from the germline V gene are LGHDT and YNNKEL (reference sequence). After removal of 1 base from V and 7 bases from J, the junction contained 3 bases not matched to a gene. The CDR3 loop spans 14 amino acids. This CDR3 is CASSQGQGAGTQYF. Here the CDR3 DNA reads TGTGCCAGCAGCCAAGGACAGGGGGCAGGGACCCAGTACTTC.

V usage is TRBV18 and J usage is TRBJ1-1; the match to TRBD1 covers 12 bases. Germline trimming cut 0 bases from V and 11 bases from J; bases unmatched to any gene: 7. Germline V gene lookup returns CDR1 KGHSH and CDR2 LQKENI. The CDR3 is 15 amino acids. CDR3 bases: TGTGCCAGCTCACCACCCACCGGGACAGGGGGCTTGGCTTTCTTT. Protein sequence: CASSPPTGTGGLAFF. The whole variable domain, remainder taken from reference TRBV18 and TRBJ1-1, is NAGVMQNPRHLVRRRGQEARLRCSPMKGHSHVYWYRQLPEEGLKFMVYLQKENIIDESGMPKERFSAEFPKEGPSILRIQQVVRGDSAAYFCASSPPTGTGGLAFFGQGTRLTVV.

The chain's CDR3 is CASSIQRNEQFF. Written as DNA, the CDR3 is TGCGCCAGCAGCATCCAGAGGAATGAGCAGTTCTTC. The chain combines TRBV5-1 with TRBJ2-1, with D hard to call. The V gene lost 4 bases and the J gene lost 7 bases, with 9 bases spanning the gap. This CDR3 is built from 12 residues. Germline CDR1 is SGHRS and CDR2 is YFSETQ.

This rearrangement joins TRBV7-2 to TRBJ1-5, with D unclear. The V gene lost 4 bases and the J gene lost 3 bases, with 13 bases spanning the gap. The CDR3 runs 15 residues. Germline CDR1 is SGHTA and CDR2 is FQGNSA. CDR3 region: CASSSQRGYNQPQHF. CDR3 DNA sequence: TGTGCCAGCAGCTCCCAGCGGGGTTACAATCAGCCCCAGCATTTT.

This clone was counted once. The chain is built from TRBV28 and TRBJ2-3, with 13 positions matching TRBD2. Germline-derived CDR1 and CDR2 are MDHEN and SYDVKM. V dropped 2 bases and J dropped 3; count of bases not matched to a gene: 2. The CDR3 totals 16 residues. CDR3 bases: TGTGCCAGCAGTTTAAGGGGACTAGCGGGGACAGATACGCAGTATTTT. Its protein is CASSLRGLAGTDTQYF. The full variable domain, completed using reference TRBV28 and TRBJ2-3, is DVKVTQSSRYLVKRTGEKVFLECVQDMDHENMFWYRQDPGLGLRLIYFSYDVKMKEKGDIPEGYSVSREKKERFSLILESASTNQTSMYLCASSLRGLAGTDTQYFGPGTRLTVL.

The DNA for the CDR3 is TGTGCCACCGGGACAGGGGGAATCCACGAGCAGTACTTC. Translation gives CATGTGGIHEQYF. The V call is TRBV24-1, the J call TRBJ2-7; 11 nucleotides match TRBD1. V lost 9 bases, J lost 5 bases, and 5 bases stayed unmatched. The CDR3 is 13 residues long. Germline-derived CDR1 and CDR2 are KGHDR and SFDVKD.

The chain couples TRBV4-2 to TRBJ1-1; D might be TRBD1 (6 bases). This CDR3 is built from 15 residues. Germline V lookup: CDR1 LGHNA, CDR2 YNFKEQ. V was cut by 4 bases and J by 3 bases, with 15 bases left in between. Here the CDR3 DNA reads TGTGCCAGCAGCCCCTGGGTAGGGGGAGACACTGAAGCTTTCTTT. Encoded protein: CASSPWVGGDTEAFF.

This clone showed up just a few times. The J gene is TRBJ1-2, the V gene TRBV18; the D gene is possibly TRBD1 (5 bases). This CDR3 is built from 16 residues. Trimming cost V 8 bases and J 3 bases, with 22 bases left between them. Germline values: CDR1 KGHSH, CDR2 LQKENI. The CDR3 loop is CASRATDRRVDYGYTF. The CDR3 DNA is TGTGCCAGCCGCGCTACAGACCGCAGGGTCGACTATGGCTACACCTTC.

This clone occurred a few times. The chain couples TRBV5-6 to TRBJ1-5; 8 nucleotides match TRBD1. J was trimmed by 0 bases and V by 4 bases; bases with no gene match: 15. The germline gives CDR1 SGHDT, CDR2 YYEEEE. The CDR3 totals 19 residues. This CDR3 reads CASSQLTGTGKSSNQPQHF. The CDR3 DNA reads TGTGCCAGCAGCCAATTAACCGGGACAGGAAAGAGTAGCAATCAGCCCCAGCATTTT.

Points on this clone: A much larger clone lies one base from this, so it may be a read error. This rearrangement joins TRBV12-3 or TRBV12-4 to TRBJ2-1, with a tentative D call TRBD2 (5 bases). Trimming shortened V by 3 bases and J by 2 bases, and 5 bases separated the two germline ends. This CDR3 has 13 amino acids. The CDR3 DNA sequence: TGTGCCAGCAGTTTCGGGACCTACAATGAGCAGTTCTTC. This gives the protein CASSFGTYNEQFF.

This clone was detected only once. This sequence joins TRBV9 and TRBJ2-7, with 8 bases lining up with TRBD1. Trimming at V came to 3 bases and at J to 3 bases, leaving 5 bases not matched to a gene. This CDR3 region has 14 residues. Germline lookup yields CDR1 SGDLS and CDR2 YYNGEE. CDR3 coding DNA: TGTGCCAGCAGCGCTCAACAGGGGGGCTACGAGCAGTACTTC. Residues: CASSAQQGGYEQYF.

V and J are TRBV3-1 (or the pseudogene TRBV3-2) and TRBJ1-4, with 10 nucleotides matching TRBD1. Germline V CDR1 and CDR2: LGHDT, YNNKEL (reference sequence). V was pared by 2 bases and J by 4 bases, with 7 bases of the junction left unmatched. The CDR3 extends over 17 amino acids. As DNA, the CDR3 is TGTGCCAGCAGCCAACAGACAGGGGGCGGGGGTAATGAAAAACTGTTTTTT. Amino acids: CASSQQTGGGGNEKLFF.

The rearrangement links TRBV4-2 to TRBJ1-1; D is uncertain. CDR1 and CDR2 from the germline V gene are LGHNA and YNFKEQ. The CDR3 runs 18 residues. Trimming removed 4 bases from V and 4 bases from J, with 25 bases in between. This CDR3 is CASSPYEEVAFSSTEAFF. Here the CDR3 DNA reads TGTGCCAGCAGCCCCTACGAGGAGGTCGCTTTTAGTTCCACTGAAGCTTTCTTT.

The V and J genes are TRBV7-7 and TRBJ2-5; tentative D call: TRBD1 (5 bases). Germline values: CDR1 SSHAT, CDR2 FNYEAQ (reference sequence). The germline V and J ends were trimmed by 0 bases and 5 bases, with 13 bases remaining between them. This CDR3 spans 15 amino acids. The CDR3 sequence is CASSLAGALRETQYF. CDR3 DNA: TGTGCCAGCAGCTTAGCAGGGGCCCTTCGGGAGACCCAGTACTTC.

In regard to this clone: An end of the junction differs from the germline gene, which may be a read error. The chain carries TRBV9 and TRBJ2-1; no clear D. This CDR3 has 15 residues. Germline loops: CDR1 SGDLS, CDR2 YYNGEE. The CDR3 sequence: CASSVGRVAPGLVVF. The DNA of the CDR3 is TGTGCCAGCAGCGTAGGGAGAGTGGCGCCCGGCCTAGTAGTCTTC.

CDR3 residues: CASSLMGLAGVQETQYF. The CDR3 DNA follows: TGTGCCAGCAGCTTGATGGGACTAGCGGGAGTCCAAGAGACCCAGTACTTC. The V call is TRBV13, the J call TRBJ2-5; TRBD2 matches at 14 bases. The V and J ends lost 3 bases and 1 base, in that order; junction bases with no gene match: 4. The CDR3 runs 17 residues. CDR1 and CDR2 (germline): PRHDT, FYEKMQ (reference sequence).

V is TRBV10-3 and J is TRBJ1-3; 9 bases agree with TRBD1. The CDR3 contains 18 residues. The germline V gene encodes CDR1 ENHRY and CDR2 SYGVKD. V lost 3 bases, J lost 0 bases, and 9 bases stayed unmatched. The CDR3 region is CAISEYPGQGYSGNTIYF. CDR3 coding DNA: TGTGCCATCAGTGAATATCCGGGACAGGGTTACTCTGGAAACACCATATATTTT.

The genes are TRBV9 and TRBJ2-2; D remains ambiguous. Trimming left V 3 bases short and J 6 bases short, with 12 bases between. The CDR3 covers 14 residues. CDR1 and CDR2 (germline): SGDLS, YYNGEE. In DNA form, the CDR3 reads TGTGCCAGCAGCGCCGTCTTCGGGTCCGGGGAGCTGTTTTTT. It specifies CASSAVFGSGELFF.

With regard to this clone: Other nucleotide sequences from this sample produce the same CDR3. CDR3 DNA sequence: TGTGCCAGCAGCTTAGAGGCCGAGAACACTGAAGCTTTCTTT. As protein: CASSLEAENTEAFF. This sequence joins TRBV11-2 and TRBJ1-1; D is unresolved. CDR3 length: 14 amino acids. The germline CDR1 and CDR2 sequences are SGHAT and FQNNGV. The V gene lost 0 bases and the J gene lost 1 base, with 6 bases spanning the gap. Variable domain in full (rest from reference TRBV11-2 and TRBJ1-1): EAGVAQSPRYKIIEKRQSVAFWCNPISGHATLYWYQQILGQGPKLLIQFQNNGVVDDSQLPKDRFSAERLKGVDSTLKIQPAKLEDSAVYLCASSLEAENTEAFFGQGTRLTVV.

This clone was detected only once. The chain employs TRBV2 and TRBJ1-3; 10 bases map to TRBD1. The CDR3 length is 15 residues. From germline, CDR1 is SNHLY and CDR2 FYNNEI. Unmatched junction bases numbered 5, after V lost 6 bases and J lost 3 bases. The CDR3 coding sequence is TGTGCCAGCAGCCACGACAGGGGGCTTGGAAACACCATATATTTT. This translates into CASSHDRGLGNTIYF.

The chain uses TRBV20-1 and TRBJ2-3; TRBD2 matches 8 bases. The length of the CDR3 is 15 residues. V lost 5 bases to trimming and J lost 0 bases; unmatched junction nucleotides: 7. The germline gives CDR1 DFQATT, CDR2 SNEGSKA (reference sequence). CDR3 protein: CSARGRGVSTDTQYF. CDR3 sequence (DNA): TGCAGTGCTCGTGGGCGGGGGGTAAGCACAGATACGCAGTATTTT.

The V gene is TRBV9, the J gene TRBJ2-7, with D possibly being TRBD2 (6 bases). Between the trimmed V and J ends, which lost 0 bases and 3 bases, there was a span of 10 bases. Germline V CDR1 and CDR2: SGDLS, YYNGEE. This CDR3 comprises 14 residues. Written as DNA, the CDR3 is TGTGCCAGCAGCGTAGATTGGGGGGACTACGAGCAGTACTTC. Amino acid sequence: CASSVDWGDYEQYF.

The chain employs TRBV5-6 and TRBJ2-2, with unresolved D. The CDR3 is 14 amino acids. Germline loops: CDR1 SGHDT, CDR2 YYEEEE. V lost 4 bases and J lost 13, with 20 bases in between. CDR3 protein: CASSLGDSAVVLFF. The CDR3 DNA sequence: TGTGCCAGCAGCCTGGGTGACTCGGCGGTCGTGCTGTTTTTT. Using reference TRBV5-6 and TRBJ2-2 for the parts outside the CDR3, the full variable domain is DAGVTQSPTHLIKTRGQQVTLRCSPKSGHDTVSWYQQALGQGPQFIFQYYEEEERQRGNFPDRFSGHQFPNYSSELNVNALLLGDSALYLCASSLGDSAVVLFFGEGSRLTVL.

This clone was seen a single time. This sequence joins TRBV14 and TRBJ1-2; D is unresolved. The CDR3 extends over 13 amino acids. The V gene's germline CDR1 is SGHDN and CDR2 FVKESK. Trimming took 4 bases from V and 0 from J, leaving 6 bases between them. The DNA of the CDR3 is TGTGCCAGCAGCCTTACAGCTAACTATGGCTACACCTTC. Translated, it gives CASSLTANYGYTF.